The rows below give T cell receptor beta chains drawn from one sample of a study of CD8 T cells in Susac syndrome. From the immunoSEQ multiplex PCR reads, TCRdb called clonotypes with MiXCR, one entry per CDR3 protein. The repertoire consists of about 120,000 distinct CDR3 sequences, with under 96% occurring once and the leading ten covering about 0.13%. Sample: CD4+ T cells from PBMCs. The receptors here all came from a human donor with Susac syndrome. The conserved cysteine and the conserved F or W are not part of the CDR3 here.

v_gene	j_gene	CDR3aa
TRBV9	TRBJ2-3	ASSANPWVSDDTQY
TRBV20-1	TRBJ2-2	SALAGGSGTGELF
TRBV20-1	TRBJ2-7	SAEPGLAGYEQY
TRBV12-3/TRBV12-4	TRBJ1-2	ASSVYGGGYT
TRBV9	TRBJ2-1	ASSGTGAYNEQF
TRBV14	TRBJ2-5	ASSQGLAGVETQY
TRBV4-3	TRBJ1-1	ASSQDMGAEAF
TRBV20-1	TRBJ2-3	SAPRVHRTDTQY
TRBV20-1	TRBJ1-5	SASVTDPNQPQH
TRBV12-3/TRBV12-4	TRBJ1-4	ASSLPGPRTNEKLF
TRBV29-1	TRBJ1-1	SVCGQFFPEAF
TRBV4-1	TRBJ2-7	ASSHPTRGSYEQY
TRBV19	TRBJ1-5	ASSFQTYQPQH
TRBV12-3/TRBV12-4	TRBJ2-5	ASGLAGGGETQY
TRBV12-3/TRBV12-4	TRBJ2-1	ASSPGLMARDEQF
TRBV2	TRBJ2-1	ASSAENYNEQF
TRBV7-2	TRBJ1-4	ASSLRRQGATNEKLF
TRBV29-1	TRBJ2-1	SDSGDEQF
TRBV7-2	TRBJ2-7	ASSSRGVHEQY
TRBV28	TRBJ2-5	ASSLWAGQVEETQY
TRBV5-6	TRBJ2-7	ASSLYELSAYEQY
TRBV29-1	TRBJ2-7	SVVRDSFYEQY
TRBV5-1	TRBJ1-1	ASSLGQDATEAF
TRBV7-2	TRBJ2-5	ASSWDNEETQY
TRBV5-1	TRBJ2-1	ASSVSIGGVDSIYNEQF
TRBV20-1	TRBJ2-3	SARGSGSVDTQY
TRBV12-3/TRBV12-4	TRBJ1-1	ASSPWNTEAF
TRBV7-3	TRBJ1-1	ASSLRVGARDVNTEAF
TRBV4-1	TRBJ2-3	ASSQDRTSILGTQY
TRBV25-1	TRBJ1-2	ASSEIWGYT
TRBV6-5	TRBJ2-1	ASSRGTSGSDEQF
TRBV12-3/TRBV12-4	TRBJ2-1	ASSLGWDYLNNEQF
TRBV15	TRBJ2-3	ATSRAPQPSDTQY
TRBV4-1	TRBJ1-4	ASRSAGTGSEKLF
TRBV6-5	TRBJ2-7	ASRRDRGQYEQY
TRBV28	TRBJ2-4	ASSPDLAKNIQY
TRBV20-1	TRBJ2-1	SARDFPVGNEQF
TRBV28	TRBJ2-7	ASRSIAGGLGNEQY
TRBV29-1	TRBJ1-4	SVKTGPGEKLF
TRBV14	TRBJ2-7	ASSLVSGVHEQY
TRBV15	TRBJ2-3	ATSRDVRPDTQY
TRBV29-1	TRBJ2-2	SVEGRGGELF
TRBV2	TRBJ2-5	ASSSPGLAGTQETQY
TRBV12-3/TRBV12-4	TRBJ1-1	ASSLGDTEAF
TRBV27	TRBJ2-7	ASTPGGSLSEQY
TRBV14	TRBJ2-7	ASSLRDTDNYEQY
TRBV12-3/TRBV12-4	TRBJ2-2	ASTRTSGNTGELF
TRBV27	TRBJ2-6	ASSLTPSGANVLT
TRBV9	TRBJ2-2	ASSAHTGELF
TRBV29-1	TRBJ2-1	SVDRAGGGNEQF
TRBV7-3	TRBJ2-1	ASSFSGTKDNEQF
TRBV27	TRBJ2-5	ASSSLGETQY
TRBV12-3/TRBV12-4	TRBJ2-5	ASTPGLIQETQY
TRBV20-1	TRBJ2-1	SAASGTVNEQF
TRBV29-1	TRBJ1-5	SVEIGGRGPQH
TRBV12-5	TRBJ1-2	ASGEGREGYT
TRBV7-2	TRBJ2-5	ASSQTAGGGETQY
TRBV30	TRBJ1-1	AWSGIRGREAF
TRBV5-4	TRBJ1-1	ASSPGGQTNTEAF